These 15 T cell receptor beta chains were sequenced from one sample in a study of beta chain features in type 1 diabetes. General study findings and limits: TCRB CDR3s from Type 1 diabetes patients were moderately but significantly shorter in all four CD4+ subsets.

Their specific antigens are unknown. Isolated RNA was reverse transcribed in full, so expressed TCRB transcripts were sequenced. Repertoires were generated with immunoSEQ multiplex PCR, while TCRdb's copy carries only in-frame clones and drops some. There are 150,000 to 200,000 clones in the sample; roughly 60% occur only once, and around 0.08% lies in the top ten. Sequenced input: naive CD4+ T cells from blood. The receptors derive from a man between 25 and 39 years old with type 1 diabetes.

This clone was seen a handful of times. The V call is TRBV11-2, the J call TRBJ2-7, with 8 bases that match TRBD1. The CDR3 consists of 15 residues. After removal of 5 bases from V and 1 base from J, the junction contained 7 bases not matched to a gene. Germline CDR1 reads SGHAT; CDR2 reads FQNNGV. CDR3: CASSPWTGLSYEQYF. The DNA of the CDR3 is TGTGCCAGCAGCCCGTGGACAGGGTTGTCCTACGAGCAGTACTTC. The full variable domain, completed using reference TRBV11-2 and TRBJ2-7, is EAGVAQSPRYKIIEKRQSVAFWCNPISGHATLYWYQQILGQGPKLLIQFQNNGVVDDSQLPKDRFSAERLKGVDSTLKIQPAKLEDSAVYLCASSPWTGLSYEQYFGPGTRLTVT.

V gene TRBV11-2 combines with J gene TRBJ1-6; no clear D. Trimming took 0 bases from V and 0 from J, leaving 3 bases between them. This CDR3 comprises 15 residues. CDR1 SGHAT and CDR2 FQNNGV come from the germline V gene. CDR3 DNA sequence: TGTGCCAGCAGCTTAGAGAGCTCCTATAATTCACCCCTCCACTTT. Its protein is CASSLESSYNSPLHF.

This chain connects TRBV7-2 to TRBJ2-3; TRBD2 is a possible D gene (6 bases). V shed 5 bases and J shed 6 bases, with 15 bases lying between them. From germline, CDR1 is SGHTA and CDR2 FQGNSA. CDR3 length: 14 amino acids. CDR3 nucleotide sequence: TGTGCCAGCAGCACGGGACTCGGTGTTGATACGCAGTATTTT. It is translated as CASSTGLGVDTQYF.

The genes are TRBV9 and TRBJ2-3; 9 positions agree with TRBD2. The CDR3 is made up of 16 amino acids. The germline gives CDR1 SGDLS, CDR2 YYNGEE. J gave up 4 bases and V 0 bases, and 6 bases lay outside the gene matches. Here the CDR3 DNA reads TGTGCCAGCAGCGTAGAAGCGGGGGGTCCGGCAGATACGCAGTATTTT. It translates to CASSVEAGGPADTQYF.

This chain uses TRBV29-1 with TRBJ2-3; 9 bases agree with TRBD2. This CDR3 has 14 amino acids. In germline, CDR1 is SQVTM, CDR2 ANQGSEA. After removal of 3 bases from V and 5 bases from J, the junction contained 6 bases not matched to a gene. The CDR3 reads CSVERGGRGDTQYF. CDR3 in DNA: TGCAGCGTTGAGCGGGGGGGCCGGGGAGATACGCAGTATTTT.

V gene TRBV5-6 combines with J gene TRBJ2-3; 12 bases are shared with TRBD2. This CDR3 is built from 16 residues. Germline V gives CDR1 SGHDT, CDR2 YYEEEE. The V gene end was trimmed by 4 bases and the J gene end by 4 bases; junction bases not matched to a gene: 7. CDR3 in amino acids: CASSRLAGDFSDTQYF. CDR3 coding DNA: TGTGCCAGCAGCCGACTAGCGGGGGATTTCTCAGATACGCAGTATTTT.

The chain combines TRBV7-9 with TRBJ2-1; 7 bases match TRBD1. This CDR3 contains 11 residues. Trimming removed 5 bases from V and 10 bases from J; junction bases left unmatched: 2. Germline CDR1 reads SEHNR; CDR2 reads FQNEAQ (reference sequence). CDR3 DNA sequence: TGTGCCAGCAGCCGAGGGGGCGAGCAGTTCTTC. Residues: CASSRGGEQFF.

The genes are TRBV29-1 and TRBJ1-2, with D possibly matching TRBD1 (5 bases). Trimming stripped 4 bases from V and 2 bases from J, with 14 bases between. Germline CDR1 and CDR2: SQVTM and ANQGSEA. There are 14 residues in the CDR3. The CDR3 loop reads CSVARETTNYGYTF. The CDR3 nucleotides are TGCAGCGTTGCCAGGGAAACCACGAACTATGGCTACACCTTC.

The chain is built from TRBV7-2 and TRBJ1-2; no clear D. Germline assignment: CDR1 SGHTA and CDR2 FQGNSA. The CDR3 is 14 amino acids. The V end was cut by 2 bases, the J end by 8 bases, with 15 bases between. The CDR3, as DNA: TGTGCCAGCAGCTTAAAGGGAGTCGCCTTCGGCTACACCTTC. It specifies CASSLKGVAFGYTF.

Only one count was recorded for this clone. The chain carries TRBV2 and TRBJ1-1; D is undetermined. The germline V gene has CDR1 SNHLY and CDR2 FYNNEI. CDR3 size: 15 residues. Trimming left V 3 bases short and J 0 bases short, with 11 bases between. The CDR3 DNA follows: TGTGCCAGCAGTGATTCGGGATTCATGAACACTGAAGCTTTCTTT. This encodes CASSDSGFMNTEAFF.

The CDR3 loop reads CASSPGDGNSPLHF. Written as DNA, the CDR3 is TGTGCCAGCAGCCCGGGGGACGGCAATTCACCCCTCCACTTT. The chain is built from TRBV7-9 and TRBJ1-6; weak D call: TRBD1 (5 bases). V was shortened by 5 bases and J by 7 bases, with 12 bases between the two germline ends. This CDR3 region has 14 residues. CDR1 and CDR2 from the germline V gene are SEHNR and FQNEAQ (reference sequence).

The V and J genes are TRBV28 and TRBJ1-3; D ambiguous. Germline-derived CDR1 and CDR2 are MDHEN and SYDVKM. CDR3 length: 12 residues. Trimming shortened V by 5 bases and J by 1 base, and 3 bases separated the two germline ends. In nucleotides, the CDR3 is TGTGCCAGCAGTGATTCTGGAAACACCATATATTTT. This gives the protein CASSDSGNTIYF.

The V and J genes are TRBV4-3 and TRBJ2-2; D is possibly TRBD1 (5 bases). This CDR3 is 13 amino acids long. V was trimmed by 1 base and J by 6 bases, leaving 6 bases between them. Germline-derived CDR1 and CDR2 are LGHNA and YSLEER. DNA of the CDR3: TGCGCCAGCAGCCAAGCCAGGGCCGGGGAGCTGTTTTTT. Its translation is CASSQARAGELFF.

Regarding this clone: The same CDR3 is also encoded by other DNA sequences in this sample. The chain uses TRBV5-1 and TRBJ2-3; D may be TRBD2 (5 bases). This CDR3 region has 14 residues. Between the trimmed V and J ends, which lost 0 bases and 1 base, there was a span of 6 bases. The germline V gene has CDR1 SGHRS and CDR2 YFSETQ. CDR3 coding DNA: TGCGCCAGCAGCTTGGACGGGGGCACAGATACGCAGTATTTT. Amino acid sequence: CASSLDGGTDTQYF.

This clone came up a few times. The V and J genes are TRBV10-1 and TRBJ2-2; D remains unclear. V was trimmed by 3 bases and J by 0 bases, leaving 8 bases between them. Germline values: CDR1 WNHNN, CDR2 SYGVQD (reference sequence). The CDR3 sequence is 15 residues long. The CDR3 DNA follows: TGCGCCAGCAGTGATACGCGCCCGAACACCGGGGAGCTGTTTTTT. The encoded protein is CASSDTRPNTGELFF.